Each of the 22 T cell receptor beta chains below was sequenced from the same sample in a study of read filtering for tumor transcriptome and immune sequencing. This library used roughly 370 ng RNA and molecular barcoded adaptors spanning alpha/delta and beta/gamma chains. TCRdb redid the calling of the reads with MiXCR, one entry per CDR3 protein. This table holds approximately 62,000 distinct CDR3 sequences, roughly 19% found once. Sequencing was carried out using a population of CD138-negative cells sorted from bone marrow. All receptors derive from a donor aged 40 or over with multiple myeloma.

In the case of this clonotype: A read error may be the cause here, since a much bigger clone is one base away. The J gene is TRBJ2-5, the V gene TRBV7-3; tentatively, D is TRBD2 (6 bases). The V and J ends lost 2 bases and 7 bases respectively, with 20 bases between them. Germline V gene data show CDR1 as SGHTA and CDR2 as FQGTGA. The CDR3 runs to 16 residues. The CDR3 sequence: CASSLGYSTLGGTQYF. In nucleotides, the CDR3 is TGTGCCAGCAGCTTAGGGTACAGCACCTTGGGGGGGACCCAGTACTTC.

In this sample, this clonotype turned up many times. J is TRBJ1-2 and V is TRBV19; TRBD1 matches 10 bases. Looked up from germline, CDR1 is LNHDA and CDR2 is SQIVND (reference sequence). After removal of 3 bases from V and 8 bases from J, the junction contained 9 bases not matched to a gene. The length of the CDR3 is 15 residues. In DNA, the CDR3 is TGTGCCAGTAGTATCGGTGACAGGGGGCGTCTCGGCTACACCTTC. Its protein product is CASSIGDRGRLGYTF.

This clonotype showed up many times. This CDR3 reads CASSPWGTSTNEKLFF. Here the CDR3 DNA reads TGTGCCAGCAGCCCCTGGGGCACCTCGACTAATGAAAAACTGTTTTTT. This chain connects TRBV3-1 to TRBJ1-4; perhaps TRBD1 as D (5 bases). The ends were cut back, 4 bases at V and 2 bases at J, with 14 bases in the middle. Germline assignment: CDR1 LGHDT and CDR2 YNNKEL (reference sequence). The CDR3 covers 16 residues.

The sample holds many counts of this clonotype. The V gene is TRBV19, the J gene TRBJ2-1; D perhaps matches TRBD1 (5 bases). This CDR3 region has 15 residues. Trimming took off 2 bases at V and 1 base at J, with 9 bases between the two ends. Germline CDR1 LNHDA, CDR2 SQIVND (reference sequence). CDR3: CASSISRVSYNEQFF. In DNA form, the CDR3 reads TGTGCCAGTAGTATATCCAGGGTTTCCTACAATGAGCAGTTCTTC. Combining the CDR3 with reference TRBV19 and TRBJ2-1 gives the whole variable domain DGGITQSPKYLFRKEGQNVTLSCEQNLNHDAMYWYRQDPGQGLRLIYYSQIVNDFQKGDIAEGYSVSREKKESFPLTVTSAQKNPTAFYLCASSISRVSYNEQFFGPGTRLTVL.

The chain joins TRBV6-5 to TRBJ2-3; maybe TRBD1 (5 bases). Germline loops: CDR1 MNHEY, CDR2 SVGAGI. The CDR3 sequence is 14 residues long. Trimming took 4 bases from V and 0 from J, leaving 8 bases between them. The CDR3 bases are TGTGCCAGCAGTTTGAGGACAAGCACAGATACGCAGTATTTT. This translates into CASSLRTSTDTQYF.

This clonotype was counted ten times or more. The chain couples TRBV19 to TRBJ2-1, with 9 positions matching TRBD2. V shed 4 bases, J shed 8 bases, and the junction held 9 bases outside the gene matches. Germline lookup yields CDR1 LNHDA and CDR2 SQIVND (reference sequence). This CDR3 comprises 15 residues. The CDR3 region has the DNA TGTGCCAGTAGTACAGCGGGAGCGGGGGGCGATGAGCAGTTCTTC. Amino acids: CASSTAGAGGDEQFF. Full variable domain (remainder filled in from reference TRBV19 and TRBJ2-1): DGGITQSPKYLFRKEGQNVTLSCEQNLNHDAMYWYRQDPGQGLRLIYYSQIVNDFQKGDIAEGYSVSREKKESFPLTVTSAQKNPTAFYLCASSTAGAGGDEQFFGPGTRLTVL.

This clonotype appeared many times. V usage is TRBV6-5 and J usage is TRBJ1-1; 8 nucleotides agree with TRBD1. The germline gives CDR1 MNHEY, CDR2 SVGAGI. The ends lost 7 bases at V and 5 bases at J; junction bases unmatched: 9. CDR3 length: 14 residues. CDR3 in amino acids: CASTKTGVVTEAFF. CDR3 DNA: TGTGCCAGCACTAAGACAGGGGTAGTGACTGAAGCTTTCTTT.

The J gene is TRBJ1-2, the V gene TRBV2; possibly TRBD1 for D (5 bases). V lost 2 bases and J lost 4, with 11 bases in between. Germline values: CDR1 SNHLY, CDR2 FYNNEI. This CDR3 has 14 residues. The CDR3 DNA follows: TGTGCCAGCAGTGAAATGGGGGATTCCTATGGCTACACCTTC. Its protein product is CASSEMGDSYGYTF.

This clonotype was counted many times. The chain uses TRBV2 and TRBJ2-1; D unclear. CDR1 and CDR2 from the germline V gene are SNHLY and FYNNEI. V gave up 10 bases and J gave up 0 bases, with 13 bases separating them. The CDR3 totals 14 residues. The CDR3: CAITLGISYNEQFF. CDR3 in DNA: TGTGCCATTACGCTAGGGATCTCCTACAATGAGCAGTTCTTC.

This clonotype was recorded at least ten times. This rearrangement joins TRBV12-3 or TRBV12-4 to TRBJ1-1; D remains unclear. V dropped 1 base and J dropped 0 bases, with 6 bases sitting between them. This CDR3 is built from 14 residues. In DNA, the CDR3 is TGTGCCAGCAGTTTAGGTTCGGTGAACACTGAAGCTTTCTTT. Translating it yields CASSLGSVNTEAFF.

This clonotype has a count of ten or more. V is TRBV5-1 and J is TRBJ2-3; D remains ambiguous. CDR3 length equals 15 residues. With 0 bases removed from V and 2 bases from J, the gap between germline ends came to 10 bases. Germline loops: CDR1 SGHRS, CDR2 YFSETQ. The CDR3 region is CASSLEGRSTDTQYF. CDR3 nucleotide sequence: TGCGCCAGCAGCTTGGAGGGCCGATCCACAGATACGCAGTATTTT.

The table lists this clonotype with a count of one. The rearrangement uses TRBV19 and TRBJ1-1; unclear D gene. The CDR3 consists of 15 residues. V was pared by 5 bases and J by 0 bases, with 13 bases between. CDR1 LNHDA and CDR2 SQIVND come from the germline V gene (reference sequence). The CDR3 coding sequence is TGTGCCAGTAGTCCGGGGAGGGCACTGAACACTGAAGCTTTCTTT. This translates into CASSPGRALNTEAFF.

This chain's CDR3 is CASSGTGGRNTEAFF. CDR3 DNA sequence: TGTGCCAGCAGCGGGACAGGAGGCAGGAACACTGAAGCTTTCTTT. The genes are TRBV2 and TRBJ1-1; TRBD1 agrees at 8 bases. The germline CDR1 and CDR2 sequences are SNHLY and FYNNEI. The CDR3 has 15 amino acids. Germline trimming cut 6 bases from V and 1 base from J; bases unmatched to any gene: 7.

Remarks on this clonotype: This sequence is one base from a far larger clone and is likely a read error. The rearrangement uses TRBV6-2 or TRBV6-3 and TRBJ2-7, with D perhaps TRBD2 (5 bases). The CDR3 runs 12 residues. Germline V gives CDR1 MNHEY, CDR2 SVGEGT. Trimming pared 11 bases from V and 5 bases from J, leaving 16 bases between. CDR3: CAAGKGYNEQYF. In DNA, the CDR3 is TGTGCCGCCGGGAAGGGCTACAACGAGCAGTACTTC.

This clonotype has only a few counts. The chain links TRBV19 to TRBJ1-2; D is unresolved. The CDR3 totals 12 residues. The V gene lost 6 bases and the J gene lost 2 bases, with 7 bases spanning the gap. CDR1 and CDR2 (germline): LNHDA, SQIVND (reference sequence). CDR3 DNA sequence: TGTGCCAGTAGCAGTCCGAACTATGGCTACACCTTC. Its translation is CASSSPNYGYTF.

This clonotype was seen repeatedly, ten times or more. The chain has TRBV12-3 or TRBV12-4 and TRBJ2-1, with 8 bases lining up with TRBD2. The CDR3 covers 15 residues. Trimming at V came to 3 bases and at J to 6 bases, leaving 7 bases not matched to a gene. The CDR3 is CASSLYRGGGNEQFF. The DNA of the CDR3 is TGTGCCAGCAGTTTGTATCGGGGGGGCGGCAATGAGCAGTTCTTC.

Concerning this clonotype: A much larger clone lies one base from this, so it may be a read error. The genes are TRBV19 and TRBJ2-7; 9 nucleotides agree with TRBD1. V shed 5 bases and J 9 bases; nucleotides not matched to a gene: 11. The CDR3 spans 14 residues. Germline V gene sequence: CDR1 LNHDA, CDR2 SQIVND (reference sequence). The CDR3 spells CASSFGQGTSVQYF. The CDR3 nucleotides are TGTGCCAGTAGTTTCGGACAGGGGACGAGCGTGCAGTACTTC.

The V gene is TRBV28, the J gene TRBJ2-7, with 12 bases that match TRBD2. J lost 5 bases, V lost 3 bases, and 5 bases had no gene match. The CDR3 contains 15 residues. Germline CDR1 and CDR2: MDHEN and SYDVKM. This CDR3 is CASSFSSGGADEQYF. DNA for the CDR3: TGTGCCAGCAGTTTCTCTAGCGGGGGGGCCGACGAGCAGTACTTC.

This clonotype was found many times. This rearrangement joins TRBV20-1 to TRBJ1-5; TRBD1 might be the D (5 bases). Germline V gene lookup returns CDR1 DFQATT and CDR2 SNEGSKA (reference sequence). Between the trimmed V and J ends, which lost 0 bases and 3 bases, there was a span of 18 bases. The CDR3 sequence is 17 residues long. CDR3 loop: CSARDYMRAGTNQPQHF. CDR3 in DNA: TGCAGTGCTAGAGACTACATGCGGGCGGGGACCAATCAGCCCCAGCATTTT.

This clonotype was observed once. A much larger clonotype is one base distant, so this may be a read error. V is TRBV19 and J is TRBJ1-5; 8 nucleotides agree with TRBD1. V was pared by 8 bases and J by 4 bases, with 10 bases of the junction left unmatched. The germline V gene has CDR1 LNHDA and CDR2 SQIVND (reference sequence). This CDR3 region has 15 residues. The CDR3 spells CASAIGGQENQPQHF. The CDR3 DNA follows: TGTGCCAGTGCCATCGGGGGACAGGAAAATCAGCCCCAGCATTTT.

Points on this clonotype: A far bigger clonotype differs at one base, so this is likely a read error. This sequence joins TRBV7-2 and TRBJ2-7; 9 positions match TRBD1. The CDR3 is 16 amino acids. The trim removed 5 bases at V and 7 bases at J, leaving 15 bases unmatched. Looked up from germline, CDR1 is SGHTA and CDR2 is FQGNSA. The CDR3 sequence is CASSKAGTGNDNEQYF. Here the CDR3 DNA reads TGTGCCAGCAGCAAAGCCGGGACAGGGAACGACAATGAGCAGTACTTC. The entire variable domain, with the rest obtained from reference TRBV7-2 and TRBJ2-7, is as follows: GAGVSQSPSNKVTEKGKDVELRCDPISGHTALYWYRQSLGQGLEFLIYFQGNSAPDKSGLPSDRFSAERTGGSVSTLTIQRTQQEDSAVYLCASSKAGTGNDNEQYFGPGTRLTVT.

In this sample, this clonotype turned up many times. The chain has TRBV7-8 and TRBJ2-5; TRBD2 matches 10 bases. From germline, CDR1 is SGHVS and CDR2 FQNEAQ. CDR3 length: 15 residues. V shed 2 bases and J 4 bases; nucleotides not matched to a gene: 4. The CDR3 DNA follows: TGTGCCAGCAGCTTAACTAGCGGGGATGCAGAGACCCAGTACTTC. It translates to CASSLTSGDAETQYF.